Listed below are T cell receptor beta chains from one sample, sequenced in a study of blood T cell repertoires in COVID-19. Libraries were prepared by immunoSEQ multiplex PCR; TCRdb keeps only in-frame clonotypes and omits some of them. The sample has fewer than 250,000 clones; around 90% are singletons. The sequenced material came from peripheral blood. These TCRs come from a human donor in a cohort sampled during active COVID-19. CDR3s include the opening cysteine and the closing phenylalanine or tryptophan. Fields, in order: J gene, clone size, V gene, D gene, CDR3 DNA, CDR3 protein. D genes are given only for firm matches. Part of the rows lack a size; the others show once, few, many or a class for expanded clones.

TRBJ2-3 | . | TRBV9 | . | TGTGCCAGCAGCGGCAGCGGCCATACGCAGTATTTT | CASSGSGHTQYF
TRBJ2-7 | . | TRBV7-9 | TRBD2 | TGTGCCAGCAGCCATTCTAGCGGGGGGAACTACGAGCAGTACTTC | CASSHSSGGNYEQYF
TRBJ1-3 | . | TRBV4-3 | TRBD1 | TGCGCCAGCAGCCAAGAGGAGGACAGGGGGAAAGCTGGAAACACCATATATTTT | CASSQEEDRGKAGNTIYF
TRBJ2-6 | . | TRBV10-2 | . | TGCGCCAGCAATGGACTCCTCTCTGGGGCCAACGTCCTGACTTTC | CASNGLLSGANVLTF
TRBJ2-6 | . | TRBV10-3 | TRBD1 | TGTGCCATCAGCCTGACAGGGGCTGGGGCCAACGTCCTGACTTTC | CAISLTGAGANVLTF
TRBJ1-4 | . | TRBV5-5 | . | TGTGCCAGCAGCAACCCCCTGGACAGCGTTAATGAAAAACTGTTTTTT | CASSNPLDSVNEKLFF
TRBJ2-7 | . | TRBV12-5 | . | TGTGCTAGTGGTTTGGTACTCTCCCTGCCGGGGAACGAGCAGTACTTC | CASGLVLSLPGNEQYF
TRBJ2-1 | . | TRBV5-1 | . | TGCGCCAGCAGTTCCGGGGGACTCGTGGGGAATGAGCAGTTCTTC | CASSSGGLVGNEQFF
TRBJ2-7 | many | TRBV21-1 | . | TGTGCCAGCAGCAAAGAAGGGGGGGAATCCTACGAGCAGTACTTC | CASSKEGGESYEQYF
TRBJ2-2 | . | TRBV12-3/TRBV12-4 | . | TGTGCCAGCAGACTTACTGGGACAGGGGAGCTGTTTTTT | CASRLTGTGELFF
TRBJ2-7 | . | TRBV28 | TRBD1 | TGTGCCAGCAGTTTATCGGCACCGGGACAGGGATACTCCTACGAGCAGTACTTC | CASSLSAPGQGYSYEQYF
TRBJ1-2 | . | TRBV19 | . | TGTGCCAGTAGTATTCAAGTCGCGGGAACCGAAAACTATGGCTACACCTTC | CASSIQVAGTENYGYTF
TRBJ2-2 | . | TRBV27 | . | TGTGCCAGCAGTTTATTGGGCCACACCGGGGAGCTGTTTTTT | CASSLLGHTGELFF
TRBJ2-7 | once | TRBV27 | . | TGTGCCAGCAGTCCCGGGTGGTCCCTTACAGGTGTCGAGCAGTACTTC | CASSPGWSLTGVEQYF
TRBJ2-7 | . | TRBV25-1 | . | TGTGCCAGCAGTGCTCCAGGGCTTCCCCTTGGCGAGCAGTACTTC | CASSAPGLPLGEQYF
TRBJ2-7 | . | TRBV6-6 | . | TGTGCCAGCAGTACGCCCAGGGGTCGATCCCTCTACGAGCAGTACTTC | CASSTPRGRSLYEQYF
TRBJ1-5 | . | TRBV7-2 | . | TGTGCCAGCAGCTTTTACCGCGGCAGTCAGCCCCAGCATTTT | CASSFYRGSQPQHF
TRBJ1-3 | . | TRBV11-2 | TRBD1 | TGTGCCAGCAGCTCGGACAGGGGGAGAAACACCATATATTTT | CASSSDRGRNTIYF
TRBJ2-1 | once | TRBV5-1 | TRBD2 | TGCGCCAGCAGCTATGCCGGGACTAGCGGGGGCAATGAGCAGTTCTTC | CASSYAGTSGGNEQFF
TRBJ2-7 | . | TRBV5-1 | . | TGCGCCAGCAGCTTGGACAGGACCTACGAGCAGTACTTC | CASSLDRTYEQYF
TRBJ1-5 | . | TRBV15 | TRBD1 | TGTGCCACCAGCAGAGGAGGGGGCGTTAGCAATCAGCCCCAGCATTTT | CATSRGGGVSNQPQHF
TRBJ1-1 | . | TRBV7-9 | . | TGTGCCAGCAGCTCAGAGACAGGCCCGCGGAACACTGAAGCTTTCTTT | CASSSETGPRNTEAFF
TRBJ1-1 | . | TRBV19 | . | TGTGCCAGTAGTCAAGAACAGACAGAACTGAACACTGAAGCTTTCTTT | CASSQEQTELNTEAFF
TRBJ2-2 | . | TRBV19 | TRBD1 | TGTGCCAGTACCAGGACAGGGAACACCGGGGAGCTGTTTTTT | CASTRTGNTGELFF
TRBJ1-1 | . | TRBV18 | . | TGTGCCAGCTCACCACGAACGGGGATGAACACTGAAGCTTTCTTT | CASSPRTGMNTEAFF
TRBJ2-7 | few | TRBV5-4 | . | TGTGCCAGCACTTTGGGGGGGACAGGCTCCTACGAGCAGTACTTC | CASTLGGTGSYEQYF
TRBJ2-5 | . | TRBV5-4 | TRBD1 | TGTGCCAGCAGCTTGGTTGGTAGGCAGGGGGCGTCCGGAAAGACCCAGTACTTC | CASSLVGRQGASGKTQYF
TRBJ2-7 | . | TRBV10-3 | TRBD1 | TGTGCCATCAGTGAAGGGACAGGGTTCACCGAGCAGTACTTC | CAISEGTGFTEQYF
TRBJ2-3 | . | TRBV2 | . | TGTGCCAGCAGCCCCGTGGATGTCCAGGCCGTTGCAGATACGCAGTATTTT | CASSPVDVQAVADTQYF
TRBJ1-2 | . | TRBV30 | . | TGTGCCTGGACGGGCCGGACAGTAAACTATGGCTACACCTTC | CAWTGRTVNYGYTF
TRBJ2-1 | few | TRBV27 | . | TGTGCCAGCAGTTTAGCGGGAAGCTACAATGAGCAGTTCTTC | CASSLAGSYNEQFF
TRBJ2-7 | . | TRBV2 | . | TGTGCCAGCAGTGTTAGGTCGGGGGAGCCCTACGAGCAGTACTTC | CASSVRSGEPYEQYF
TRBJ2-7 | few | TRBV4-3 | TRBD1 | TGCGCCAGCAGCCAAGAGGGGACAGGGGGATACGAGCAGTACTTC | CASSQEGTGGYEQYF
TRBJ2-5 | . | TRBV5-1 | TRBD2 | TGCGCCAGCAGCTTGTTCTTGGCTAGCGGGAGCCCAGAGACCCAGTACTTC | CASSLFLASGSPETQYF
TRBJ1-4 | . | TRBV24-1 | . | TGTGCCACTCTCCTTATAACTCGGGATGAAAAACTGTTTTTT | CATLLITRDEKLFF
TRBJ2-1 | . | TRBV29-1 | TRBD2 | TGCAGCGTTCGCGGGAGGGCGGCCTACAATGAGCAGTTCTTC | CSVRGRAAYNEQFF
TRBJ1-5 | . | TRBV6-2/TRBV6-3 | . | TGTGCCAGCAGTTACGACAGCCATCAGCCCCAGCATTTT | CASSYDSHQPQHF
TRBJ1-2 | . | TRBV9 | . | TGTGCCAGCAGCGTAGCTCTGGCAGGAAATGGCTACACCTTC | CASSVALAGNGYTF
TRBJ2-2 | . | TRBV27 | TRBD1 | TGTGCCAGCAGTTTGGAGAACAGGGGAACCGGGGAGCTGTTTTTT | CASSLENRGTGELFF
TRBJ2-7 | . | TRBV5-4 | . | TGTGCCAGCAGCTTGGTTCAGGACTACGAGCAGTACTTC | CASSLVQDYEQYF
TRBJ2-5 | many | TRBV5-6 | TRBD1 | TGTGCCAGCAGCTTGCTGACAGGGGAAGAGACCCAGTACTTC | CASSLLTGEETQYF
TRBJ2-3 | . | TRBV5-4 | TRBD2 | TGTGCCAGCAGCTCGCGGGAGGCCCCCACAGATACGCAGTATTTT | CASSSREAPTDTQYF
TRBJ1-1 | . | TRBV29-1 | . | TGCAGCGTAAAGTGGGGGGAGGTAAACACTGAAGCTTTCTTT | CSVKWGEVNTEAFF
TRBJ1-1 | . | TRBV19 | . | TGTGCCAGTAGTAGGTCCAGGACCGGAGGGAACACTGAAGCTTTCTTT | CASSRSRTGGNTEAFF
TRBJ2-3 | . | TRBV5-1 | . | TGCGCCAGCAGCTTGTCGGGGGTCGCGGGAGATACGCAGTATTTT | CASSLSGVAGDTQYF
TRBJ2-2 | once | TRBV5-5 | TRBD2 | TGTGCCAGCAGGCGACTAGCGGGAGACACCGGGGAGCTGTTTTTT | CASRRLAGDTGELFF
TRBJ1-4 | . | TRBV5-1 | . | TGCGCCAGCAGCTTGCGAGCAACTAATGAAAAACTGTTTTTT | CASSLRATNEKLFF
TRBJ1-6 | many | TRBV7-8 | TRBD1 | TGTGCCAGCAGCCCTATGACAGGGAGTAATTCACCCCTCCACTTT | CASSPMTGSNSPLHF
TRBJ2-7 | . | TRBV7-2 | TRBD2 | TGTGCCAGCAGCTTATTGGCACTAGCGGGGGAGGAGCAGTACTTC | CASSLLALAGEEQYF
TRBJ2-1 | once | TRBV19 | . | TGTGCCAGTAGTCCCCAGGGGTTTCCAGCAGGGAATGAGCAGTTCTTC | CASSPQGFPAGNEQFF
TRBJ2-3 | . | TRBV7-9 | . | TGTGCCAGCAGCTTAACTACACCAGATACGCAGTATTTT | CASSLTTPDTQYF
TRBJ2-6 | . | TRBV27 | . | TGTGCCAGCAGTTATTCCAATTCTGGGGCCAACGTCCTGACTTTC | CASSYSNSGANVLTF
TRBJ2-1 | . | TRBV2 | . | TGTGCCAGCATCCCCCGTCGGGTATACAATGAGCAGTTCTTC | CASIPRRVYNEQFF
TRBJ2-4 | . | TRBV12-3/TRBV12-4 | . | TGTGCCAGCAGTTTGGCAGGCAAAAACATTCAGTACTTC | CASSLAGKNIQYF
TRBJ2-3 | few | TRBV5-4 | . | TGTGCCAGCAGCTTACACTGGGGCGGTACGCAGTATTTT | CASSLHWGGTQYF